This T cell receptor (beta chain) came from a study of CD8 T cells in Susac syndrome. Study-wide results and limits: An acknowledgment was made by the study that its TCR sequencing and HLA analysis involved relatively few individuals.

TCR beta sequences were obtained from blood CD8+ and CD4+ T cells. The CD8+ and CD4+ T cells were isolated magnetically using a negative isolation approach, whereas the TEMRA cells were enriched by FACS. Regarding this clonotype: Its antigen is unidentified.

The length of the CDR3 is 13 residues. The V end was cut by 2 bases, the J end by 1 base, with 5 bases between. From germline, CDR1 is MNHEY and CDR2 SVGEGT. Reverse transcription of about 0.45 to 1 ug RNA was carried out with random hexamers. The CDR3 of TCR beta was amplified by immunoSEQ multiplex PCR across 54 Vbeta and 13 Jbeta. MiXCR, applied by TCRdb to the immunoSEQ multiplex PCR reads, yields one record per CDR3 protein. The data hold 350,000 to 550,000 distinct CDR3 sequences, with around 85% observed a single time. The chain uses TRBV6-2 or TRBV6-3 and TRBJ1-1; D is unresolved. The sample consisted of CD8+ T cells from PBMCs. The TCR was taken from a human donor with multiple sclerosis. The CDR3 spells CASSYVWNTEAFF. CDR3 DNA: TGTGCCAGCAGTTACGTTTGGAACACTGAAGCTTTCTTT.